This T cell receptor (beta chain) was identified in a study of blood T cell repertoires in COVID-19. Study-wide background: COVID-19 samples from acute and convalescent phases originated in the United States, Italy and Spain. PBMCs, B-cell-depleted T cells, or T cells were the source of the cDNA or gDNA that made up the material.

Germline CDR1 reads KGHDR; CDR2 reads SFDVKD. CDR3 length equals 14 residues. The ends lost 7 bases at V and 3 bases at J; junction bases unmatched: 4. The protocol was immunoSEQ multiplex PCR, while the TCRdb copy is restricted to in-frame clones and leaves out a portion. The table has hundreds of thousands of clones, around 91% seen once. Sequencing input: peripheral blood. The chain employs TRBV24-1 and TRBJ1-4, with 7 bases aligning to TRBD1. This clonotype originated in a young woman who had recovered from COVID-19. The CDR3 region has the DNA TGTGCCACCAGCCCGGGACAGCCTAATGAAAAACTGTTTTTT. It is translated as CATSPGQPNEKLFF.